These T cell receptor beta chains were read from a single sample in a study of CD8 T cells in Susac syndrome. TCRdb called the immunoSEQ multiplex PCR reads again in MiXCR, with one record for every CDR3 protein. The sample includes about 200,000 distinct CDR3 sequences, 91% of them seen just once. The sample taken for sequencing was CD4+ T cells from PBMCs. These receptors originate from a human donor with Susac syndrome. Both conserved end residues are trimmed from each CDR3. Clone size is not always given. Where it is, it says once, few, many or a class for expanded clones.

j_gene | abundance | v_gene | CDR3aa
TRBJ1-6 | once | TRBV14 | ASSQEEGEVYNSPLH
TRBJ1-1 | NA | TRBV7-9 | ASSSPGTWGTARDTEAF
TRBJ2-1 | NA | TRBV7-8 | ASRTQAGGPLDEQF
TRBJ2-1 | NA | TRBV5-1 | ASSLQGSYNEQF
TRBJ2-2 | NA | TRBV29-1 | SVRTRLNTGELF
TRBJ2-5 | NA | TRBV5-5 | ASSLVTGGAGTQY
TRBJ2-2 | NA | TRBV4-1 | ASSQEGLAITGELF
TRBJ2-3 | NA | TRBV2 | ASKGREPDTQY
TRBJ1-5 | NA | TRBV14 | ASSQDGRQVISNQPQH
TRBJ1-4 | once | TRBV28 | ASSPWDSQLNEKLF
TRBJ1-4 | NA | TRBV20-1 | SASQAGGVTKKLF
TRBJ2-7 | NA | TRBV19 | ASRSRGANLYEQY
TRBJ2-4 | few | TRBV6-5 | ASSYSGGLAKNIQY
TRBJ2-6 | NA | TRBV5-1 | ASSLSAAPGANVLT
TRBJ1-1 | NA | TRBV6-1 | ASSEIRDSTEAF
TRBJ1-4 | NA | TRBV2 | ASRRSGATNEKLF
TRBJ2-6 | few | TRBV29-1 | SVATGSGANVLT
TRBJ2-4 | NA | TRBV4-1 | ASTSGSLAGKRPKNIQY
TRBJ2-2 | NA | TRBV12-3/TRBV12-4 | ASSSTGGWGTGELF
TRBJ2-1 | NA | TRBV30 | ACGTGTRIYNEQF
TRBJ2-7 | NA | TRBV11-2 | ASSLEVQGYEQY
TRBJ2-1 | NA | TRBV20-1 | SADHRGNEQF
TRBJ2-7 | once | TRBV20-1 | SASPPGQGSYEQY
TRBJ2-7 | NA | TRBV6-1 | ASSPGMGEQY
TRBJ2-2 | NA | TRBV5-1 | ASSLPGLQTGELF
TRBJ1-1 | once | TRBV28 | ASSLISGSEAF
TRBJ2-3 | NA | TRBV12-3/TRBV12-4 | ASSDQLGGTDTQY
TRBJ2-3 | NA | TRBV9 | ASSVVAELTDTQY
TRBJ1-2 | NA | TRBV27 | ATQPYTDSTADYGYT
TRBJ2-7 | few | TRBV7-2 | ASSFLGPLY
TRBJ2-7 | once | TRBV28 | ASSRLWGESSYEQY
TRBJ2-3 | NA | TRBV11-2 | ASSLVLAGRDTQY
TRBJ2-3 | NA | TRBV24-1 | ATSDIKGLAATTDTQY
TRBJ2-1 | NA | TRBV2 | ASSGEAGAQGEQF
TRBJ1-5 | NA | TRBV9 | ASSGQPSNQPQH
TRBJ1-2 | NA | TRBV9 | ASSPRAEPEYNYGYT